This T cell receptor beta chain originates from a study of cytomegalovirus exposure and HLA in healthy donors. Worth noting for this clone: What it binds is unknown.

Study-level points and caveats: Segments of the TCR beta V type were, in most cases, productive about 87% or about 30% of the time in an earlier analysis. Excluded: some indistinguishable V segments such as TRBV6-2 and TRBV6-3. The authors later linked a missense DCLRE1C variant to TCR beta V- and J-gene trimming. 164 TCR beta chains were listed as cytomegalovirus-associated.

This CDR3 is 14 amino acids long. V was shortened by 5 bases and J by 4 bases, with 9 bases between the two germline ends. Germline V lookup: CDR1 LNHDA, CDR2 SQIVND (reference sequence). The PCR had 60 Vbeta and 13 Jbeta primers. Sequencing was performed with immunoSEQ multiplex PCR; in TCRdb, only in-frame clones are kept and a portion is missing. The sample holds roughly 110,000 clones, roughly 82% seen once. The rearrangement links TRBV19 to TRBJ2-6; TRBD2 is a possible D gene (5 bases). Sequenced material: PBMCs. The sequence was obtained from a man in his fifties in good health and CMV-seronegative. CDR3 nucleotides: TGTGCCAGTAGTTCGGGGTCCGGGGCCAACGTCCTGACTTTC. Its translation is CASSSGSGANVLTF. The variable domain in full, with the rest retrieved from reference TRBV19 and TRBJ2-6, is DGGITQSPKYLFRKEGQNVTLSCEQNLNHDAMYWYRQDPGQGLRLIYYSQIVNDFQKGDIAEGYSVSREKKESFPLTVTSAQKNPTAFYLCASSSGSGANVLTFGAGSRLTVL.